Each of the 15 T cell receptor beta chains below was sequenced from the same sample in a study of spatial heterogeneity in lung cancer. General study results and limits: Tumoral mutation counts were tracked by counts of expanded intratumoral alpha and beta TCRs.

These receptors lack a known antigen. A single record per CDR3 protein comes from TCRdb applying MiXCR to the 5' RACE reads. Of some 97,000 distinct CDR3 sequences in the sample, under 4.5% were seen once. Time point denoted: sample taken at primary tumor resection. The sequencing here drew on lung tumor tissue, taken at surgery. These TCRs come from a male donor with early-stage non-small cell lung cancer.

In regard to this clonotype: A much larger clone lies one base from this, so it may be a read error. The chain has TRBV15 and TRBJ2-3, with no clear D. V was trimmed by 2 bases and J by 6 bases, leaving 6 bases between them. CDR3 length equals 12 residues. Per the germline V gene, CDR1 is LNHNV and CDR2 is YYDKDF (reference sequence). The chain's CDR3 is CATSRNIDTQYF. The CDR3 DNA is TGTGCCACCAGCAGAAATATCGATACGCAGTATTTT.

At least ten counts were recorded for this clonotype. V is TRBV28 and J is TRBJ2-7; D remains unclear. CDR3 length: 14 residues. CDR1 and CDR2 from the germline V gene are MDHEN and SYDVKM. The germline V and J ends were trimmed by 6 bases and 2 bases, with 14 bases remaining between them. Here the CDR3 DNA reads TGTGCCAGCAGGAAGGGAAGCATACCCTACGAGCAGTACTTC. Residues: CASRKGSIPYEQYF.

This clonotype has at least ten counts. This chain links TRBV6-5 with TRBJ2-7; 8 bases agree with TRBD1. With V trimmed by 8 bases and J by 0 bases, 6 bases remained unmatched. The CDR3 totals 14 residues. Germline values: CDR1 MNHEY, CDR2 SVGAGI. The CDR3: CASSGTGHSYEQYF. CDR3 DNA: TGTGCCAGCTCCGGGACAGGTCACTCCTACGAGCAGTACTTC.

At least ten counts were recorded for this clonotype. This chain connects TRBV10-3 to TRBJ2-7; tentative D call: TRBD1 (6 bases). From germline, CDR1 is ENHRY and CDR2 SYGVKD. Trimming took off 0 bases at V and 9 bases at J, with 24 bases between the two ends. The CDR3 is 17 amino acids. The CDR3 spells CAISESVDRPLGYGQYF. CDR3 sequence (DNA): TGTGCCATCAGTGAGTCGGTGGACAGACCTCTTGGTTATGGGCAGTACTTC.

The V gene is TRBV2, the J gene TRBJ1-5; no reliable D call. The CDR3 extends over 14 amino acids. CDR1 SNHLY and CDR2 FYNNEI come from the germline V gene. CDR3 residues: CVPFFGSASQPQHF. Written as DNA, the CDR3 is TGTGTCCCCTTTTTTGGGAGCGCGAGTCAGCCCCAGCATTTT.

This clonotype was seen ten or more times. The chain is built from TRBV20-1 and TRBJ1-2, with D maybe TRBD1 (6 bases). Germline V gene lookup returns CDR1 DFQATT and CDR2 SNEGSKA (reference sequence). Trimming cost V 1 base and J 6 bases, with 9 bases left between them. The CDR3 spans 12 residues. The CDR3 sequence is CSARGYRDGYTF. In DNA form, the CDR3 reads TGCAGTGCTAGAGGTTACAGGGATGGCTACACCTTC.

This clonotype has at least ten counts. The gene calls are TRBV28 and TRBJ2-2; TRBD1 matches 10 bases. The CDR3 contains 18 residues. Germline CDR1 reads MDHEN; CDR2 reads SYDVKM. Trimming cost V 5 bases and J 2 bases; bases outside gene matches: 11. The CDR3 sequence is CASSPSSWTGGNTGELFF. CDR3 nucleotides: TGTGCCAGCAGTCCGAGCAGTTGGACAGGGGGTAACACCGGGGAGCTGTTTTTT.

This clonotype was recorded many times. The J gene is TRBJ2-4, the V gene TRBV4-1, with D hard to call. Trimming took 4 bases from V and 0 from J, leaving 16 bases between them. CDR1 is MGHRA, CDR2 YSYEKL, per germline. The CDR3 spans 17 residues. The CDR3 region has the DNA TGCGCCAGCAGCCGCCTTAGTAGCTTCTTAGCCAAAAACATTCAGTACTTC. This encodes CASSRLSSFLAKNIQYF.

In its sample, this clonotype was seen many times. The chain couples TRBV29-1 to TRBJ2-5; D gene ambiguous. The CDR3 totals 15 residues. Per the germline V gene, CDR1 is SQVTM and CDR2 is ANQGSEA. The V end was cut by 4 bases, the J end by 2 bases, with 17 bases between. CDR3 nucleotide sequence: TGCAGCGTTGGGAAAATCGGCCCCCTTCAAGAGACCCAGTACTTC. It specifies CSVGKIGPLQETQYF. The full variable domain, with the rest looked up from reference TRBV29-1 and TRBJ2-5, is SAVISQKPSRDICQRGTSLTIQCQVDSQVTMMFWYRQQPGQSLTLIATANQGSEATYESGFVIDKFPISRPNLTFSTLTVSNMSPEDSSIYLCSVGKIGPLQETQYFGPGTRLLVL.

The gene calls are TRBV6-5 and TRBJ2-7, with 10 bases identical to TRBD1. This CDR3 is built from 15 residues. CDR1 and CDR2 (germline): MNHEY, SVGAGI. V shed 4 bases, J shed 3 bases, and the junction held 6 bases outside the gene matches. CDR3 loop: CASSFYGTGDYEQYF. In nucleotides, the CDR3 is TGTGCCAGCAGTTTTTACGGGACAGGGGACTACGAGCAGTACTTC.

This clonotype was seen repeatedly, ten times or more. The V call is TRBV10-2, the J call TRBJ2-5; no clear D gene. Trimming removed 5 bases at V and 7 bases at J, with 11 bases between. The CDR3 runs 12 residues. CDR1 is WSHSY, CDR2 SAAADI, per germline. The CDR3 protein is CASSQDSGTQYF. CDR3 sequence (DNA): TGCGCCAGCAGTCAAGACTCTGGGACCCAGTACTTC.

There are a few counts of this clonotype. The chain employs TRBV5-1 and TRBJ2-5; D is perhaps TRBD1 (6 bases). There are 14 residues in the CDR3. The germline V gene encodes CDR1 SGHRS and CDR2 YFSETQ. Trimming cost V 4 bases and J 1 base, with 11 bases left between them. As DNA, the CDR3 is TGCGCCAGCAGCCTCACAGGGACCCAAGAGACCCAGTACTTC. It yields the protein CASSLTGTQETQYF.

Ten or more counts support this clonotype. The chain employs TRBV10-3 and TRBJ2-3; 9 nucleotides line up with TRBD2. CDR3 length: 16 amino acids. After removal of 4 bases from V and 1 base from J, the junction contained 6 bases not matched to a gene. Germline lookup yields CDR1 ENHRY and CDR2 SYGVKD. CDR3 DNA: TGTGCCATCAGTGGGTTAGCGGGAGACGGCACAGATACGCAGTATTTT. Translated: CAISGLAGDGTDTQYF.

This clonotype has only one observation. The rearrangement joins TRBV20-1 to TRBJ2-3; no definite D call. The V gene lost 1 base and the J gene lost 6 bases, with 11 bases spanning the gap. This CDR3 has 13 amino acids. Germline V gene sequence: CDR1 DFQATT, CDR2 SNEGSKA (reference sequence). CDR3 in DNA: TGCAGTGCTAGAGTTGTGTCATGGGATACGCAGTATTTT. Protein: CSARVVSWDTQYF.

Many counts were recorded for this clonotype. The chain carries TRBV7-8 and TRBJ2-3; a weak D match, TRBD2 (5 bases). Germline loops: CDR1 SGHVS, CDR2 FQNEAQ. Trimming took 6 bases from V and 2 from J, leaving 18 bases between them. This CDR3 is built from 16 residues. The CDR3: CASRNELAVATDTQYF. In nucleotides, the CDR3 is TGTGCCAGCAGGAATGAGCTAGCCGTCGCCACAGATACGCAGTATTTT.